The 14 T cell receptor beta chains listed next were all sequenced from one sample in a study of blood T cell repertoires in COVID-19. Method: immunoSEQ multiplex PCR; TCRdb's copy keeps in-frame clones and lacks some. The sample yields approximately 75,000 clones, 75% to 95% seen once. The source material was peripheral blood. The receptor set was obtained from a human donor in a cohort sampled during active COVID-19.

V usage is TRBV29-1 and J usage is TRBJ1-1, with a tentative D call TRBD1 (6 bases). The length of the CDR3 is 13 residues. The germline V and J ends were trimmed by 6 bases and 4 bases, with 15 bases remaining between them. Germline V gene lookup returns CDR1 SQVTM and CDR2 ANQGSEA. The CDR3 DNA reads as TGCAGCGTAGCACGACAGGCGGGCACTGAAGCTTTCTTT. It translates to CSVARQAGTEAFF.

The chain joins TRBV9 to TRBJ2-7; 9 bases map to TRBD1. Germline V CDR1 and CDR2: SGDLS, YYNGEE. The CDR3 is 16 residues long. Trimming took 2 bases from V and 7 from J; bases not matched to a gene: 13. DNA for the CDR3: TGTGCCAGCAGCGTCAGAGGGGACAGGGAATTGGGGGAGCAGTACTTC. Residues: CASSVRGDRELGEQYF.

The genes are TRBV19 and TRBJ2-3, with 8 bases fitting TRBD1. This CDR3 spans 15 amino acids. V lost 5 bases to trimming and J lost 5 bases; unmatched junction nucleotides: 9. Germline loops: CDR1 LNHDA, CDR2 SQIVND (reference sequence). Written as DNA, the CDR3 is TGTGCCAGTAGTCCGACAGGGGCTACTGGAGATACGCAGTATTTT. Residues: CASSPTGATGDTQYF.

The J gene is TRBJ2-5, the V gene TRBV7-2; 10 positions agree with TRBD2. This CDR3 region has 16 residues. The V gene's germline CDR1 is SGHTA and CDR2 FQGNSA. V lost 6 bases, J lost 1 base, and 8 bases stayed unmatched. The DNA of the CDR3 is TGTGCCAGCAGACGGTCTAGCGGGGGAGTCCAAGAGACCCAGTACTTC. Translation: CASRRSSGGVQETQYF.

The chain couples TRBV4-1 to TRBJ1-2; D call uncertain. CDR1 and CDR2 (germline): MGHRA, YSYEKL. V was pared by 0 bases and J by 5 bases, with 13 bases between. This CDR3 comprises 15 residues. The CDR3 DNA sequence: TGCGCCAGCAGCCAAGAGGAAAGAGGGAGGTATGGCTACACCTTC. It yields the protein CASSQEERGRYGYTF.

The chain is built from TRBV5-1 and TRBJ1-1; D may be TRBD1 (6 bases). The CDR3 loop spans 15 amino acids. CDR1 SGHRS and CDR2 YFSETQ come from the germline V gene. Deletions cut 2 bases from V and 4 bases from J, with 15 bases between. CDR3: CASSLTGGGGTEAFF. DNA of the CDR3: TGCGCCAGCAGCTTAACTGGGGGAGGGGGCACTGAAGCTTTCTTT.

CDR3 amino acids: CASSTGQMNTEAFF. In DNA, the CDR3 is TGTGCCAGCAGTACGGGACAGATGAACACTGAAGCTTTCTTT. The V gene is TRBV6-5, the J gene TRBJ1-1, with 7 bases lining up with TRBD1. V lost 5 bases and J lost 0; bases outside the gene matches: 3. This CDR3 has 14 residues. The germline gives CDR1 MNHEY, CDR2 SVGAGI.

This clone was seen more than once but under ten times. The CDR3 DNA follows: TGTGCCAGCAGCTTGGGAGGCCCCGGGGAGCTGTTTTTT. It encodes CASSLGGPGELFF. The chain links TRBV5-4 to TRBJ2-2; D not certain. This CDR3 is built from 13 residues. V gave up 0 bases and J gave up 6 bases, with 6 bases separating them. From germline, CDR1 is SGHNT and CDR2 YYREEE (reference sequence).

CDR3 sequence: CASSYAAYNEQFF. As DNA, the CDR3 is TGTGCCAGCAGTTACGCAGCCTACAATGAGCAGTTCTTC. This rearrangement joins TRBV6-6 to TRBJ2-1; D remains ambiguous. This CDR3 has 13 amino acids. Deletions cut 2 bases from V and 2 bases from J, with 4 bases between. The germline gives CDR1 MNHNY, CDR2 SVGAGI (reference sequence).

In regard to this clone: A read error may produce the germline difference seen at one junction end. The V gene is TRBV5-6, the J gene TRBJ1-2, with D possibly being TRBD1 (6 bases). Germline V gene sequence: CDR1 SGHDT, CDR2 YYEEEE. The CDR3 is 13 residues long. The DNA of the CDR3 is TGTGCCAGCAGTGACAGGTGGTACGATGGCCACACCTTC. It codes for CASSDRWYDGHTF. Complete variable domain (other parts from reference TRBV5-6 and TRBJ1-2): DAGVTQSPTHLIKTRGQQVTLRCSPKSGHDTVSWYQQALGQGPQFIFQYYEEEERQRGNFPDRFSGHQFPNYSSELNVNALLLGDSALYLCASSDRWYDGHTFGSGTRLTVV.

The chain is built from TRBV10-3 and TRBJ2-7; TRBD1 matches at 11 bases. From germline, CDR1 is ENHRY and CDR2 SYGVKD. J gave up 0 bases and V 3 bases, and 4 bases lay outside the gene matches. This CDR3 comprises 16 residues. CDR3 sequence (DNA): TGTGCCATCAGTGAACGGGGGACAGGGGGCTCCTACGAGCAGTACTTC. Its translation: CAISERGTGGSYEQYF.

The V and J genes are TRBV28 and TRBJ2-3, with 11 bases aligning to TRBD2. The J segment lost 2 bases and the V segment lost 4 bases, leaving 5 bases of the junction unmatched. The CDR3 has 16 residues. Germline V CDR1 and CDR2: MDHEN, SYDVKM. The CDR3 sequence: CASSSPSGGNTDTQYF. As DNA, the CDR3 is TGTGCCAGCAGTTCCCCTAGCGGGGGGAACACAGATACGCAGTATTTT.

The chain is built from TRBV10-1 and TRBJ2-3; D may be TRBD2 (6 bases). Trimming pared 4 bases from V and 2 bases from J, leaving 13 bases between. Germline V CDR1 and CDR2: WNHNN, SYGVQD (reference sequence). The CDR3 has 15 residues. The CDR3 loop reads CASSVGTSVTDTQYF. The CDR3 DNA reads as TGCGCCAGCAGTGTAGGGACTTCGGTCACAGATACGCAGTATTTT.

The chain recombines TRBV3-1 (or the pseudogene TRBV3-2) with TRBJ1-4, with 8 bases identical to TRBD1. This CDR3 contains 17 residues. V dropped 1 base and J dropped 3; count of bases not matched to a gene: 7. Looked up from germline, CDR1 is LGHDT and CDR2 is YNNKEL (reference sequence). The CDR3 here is CASSQGQGRGANEKLFF. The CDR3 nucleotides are TGTGCCAGCAGCCAAGGACAGGGGAGGGGAGCTAATGAAAAACTGTTTTTT.